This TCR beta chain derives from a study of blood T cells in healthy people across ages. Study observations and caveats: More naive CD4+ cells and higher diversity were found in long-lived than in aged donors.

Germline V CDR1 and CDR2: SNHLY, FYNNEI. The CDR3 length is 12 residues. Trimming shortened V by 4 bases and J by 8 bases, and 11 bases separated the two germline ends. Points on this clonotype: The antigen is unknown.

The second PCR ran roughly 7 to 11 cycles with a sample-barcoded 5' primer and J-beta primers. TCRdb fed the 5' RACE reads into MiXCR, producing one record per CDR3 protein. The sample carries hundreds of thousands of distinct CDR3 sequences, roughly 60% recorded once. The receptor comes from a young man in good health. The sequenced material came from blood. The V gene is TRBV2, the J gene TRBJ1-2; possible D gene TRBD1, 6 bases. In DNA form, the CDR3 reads TGTGCCAGCAGTGTTCCAGGGGTCGGCTACACCTTC. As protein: CASSVPGVGYTF.